This entry lists 15 T cell receptor beta chains sequenced from one sample in a study of T cell responses to AZD1222 COVID-19 vaccine. Clones were read by immunoSEQ multiplex PCR, and TCRdb kept only the in-frame ones, dropping some. The sample includes 83,000 or so clones, 88% of them seen just once. The input for sequencing was peripheral blood, taken 28 days after the second AZD1222 dose. The receptors were sampled from an adult who received the AZD1222 COVID-19 vaccine.

This clone appeared a single time. The gene calls are TRBV5-8 and TRBJ1-1; D is undetermined. V was trimmed by 2 bases and J by 1 base, leaving 12 bases between them. The CDR3 runs 15 residues. Germline CDR1 and CDR2: SGHTS and YDEGEE. CDR3: CASSFLVTPNTEAFF. CDR3 sequence (DNA): TGTGCCAGCAGCTTCCTAGTGACACCGAACACTGAAGCTTTCTTT.

This clone has just one count. The CDR3 DNA follows: TGTGCCAGCAGTTCACAGGCCCATAATTCACCCCTCCACTTT. This translates into CASSSQAHNSPLHF. The chain uses TRBV27 and TRBJ1-6; a possible D gene is TRBD1 (5 bases). CDR3 length: 14 amino acids. Looked up from germline, CDR1 is MNHEY and CDR2 is SMNVEV (reference sequence). V shed 4 bases and J shed 5 bases, with 9 bases lying between them.

This CDR3 reads CASSLAGNDIGAFF. CDR3 sequence (DNA): TGTGCCAGCAGCTTGGCTGGGAACGATATAGGAGCTTTCTTT. The gene calls are TRBV5-4 and TRBJ1-1; the D is unclear. CDR3 size: 14 residues. Looked up from germline, CDR1 is SGHNT and CDR2 is YYREEE (reference sequence). The V and J ends lost 0 bases and 10 bases respectively, with 16 bases between them.

V and J are TRBV18 and TRBJ2-4; a possible D gene is TRBD2 (6 bases). Germline-derived CDR1 and CDR2 are KGHSH and LQKENI. The CDR3 totals 15 residues. Trimming took off 3 bases at V and 2 bases at J, with 11 bases between the two ends. The CDR3 DNA reads as TGTGCCAGCTCACCGGACGGGAGCACCAAAAACATTCAGTACTTC. It translates to CASSPDGSTKNIQYF.

The V and J genes are TRBV5-1 and TRBJ2-7; perhaps D is TRBD1 or TRBD2 (5 bases each). CDR3 size: 17 residues. The germline V and J ends were trimmed by 4 bases and 2 bases, with 22 bases remaining between them. Germline values: CDR1 SGHRS, CDR2 YFSETQ. In DNA, the CDR3 is TGCGCCAGCAGCCTGAATACCGGGACGCTAAGGGCCTACGAGCAGTACTTC. It is translated as CASSLNTGTLRAYEQYF.

V is TRBV5-1 and J is TRBJ2-3; TRBD2 matches 13 bases. This CDR3 comprises 17 residues. Germline V gene sequence: CDR1 SGHRS, CDR2 YFSETQ. J gave up 4 bases and V 3 bases, and 8 bases lay outside the gene matches. The CDR3 protein is CASSSRLAGGVADTQYF. As DNA, the CDR3 is TGCGCCAGCAGCTCTCGACTAGCGGGAGGAGTGGCAGATACGCAGTATTTT.

The chain has TRBV6-2 or TRBV6-3 and TRBJ1-1, with D tentatively TRBD1 (6 bases). V lost 6 bases to trimming and J lost 7 bases, with 12 bases between them. Germline V lookup: CDR1 MNHEY, CDR2 SVGEGT. The CDR3 totals 12 residues. The chain's CDR3 is CASRYDRNEAFF. In DNA form, the CDR3 reads TGTGCCAGCAGGTACGACAGGAATGAAGCTTTCTTT.

The chain couples TRBV4-2 to TRBJ2-7, with D possibly being TRBD2 (5 bases). The CDR3 sequence is 14 residues long. CDR1 and CDR2 (germline): LGHNA, YNFKEQ. V gave up 4 bases and J gave up 3 bases, with 13 bases separating them. The CDR3 nucleotides are TGTGCCAGCAGCCCGCGGACTGAGAACTACGAGCAGTACTTC. This gives the protein CASSPRTENYEQYF.

This rearrangement joins TRBV28 to TRBJ1-4; D is unclear. Germline assignment: CDR1 MDHEN and CDR2 SYDVKM. V shed 7 bases and J shed 8 bases, with 11 bases lying between them. This CDR3 is built from 12 residues. The CDR3 sequence: CASNHEGEKLFF. CDR3 DNA sequence: TGTGCCAGCAATCATGAGGGAGAAAAACTGTTTTTT.

The V gene is TRBV7-2, the J gene TRBJ1-3; D not certain. The CDR3 is 14 residues long. From germline, CDR1 is SGHTA and CDR2 FQGNSA. The V end lost 5 bases, the J end lost 6 bases, and 14 bases lay between the germline ends. CDR3 region: CASSRRGTENTIYF. DNA for the CDR3: TGTGCCAGCAGCCGCCGAGGAACAGAAAACACCATATATTTT.

The chain employs TRBV13 and TRBJ2-2, with D perhaps given as TRBD1 or TRBD2 (5 bases each). The V and J ends lost 7 bases and 6 bases respectively, with 15 bases between them. CDR1 is PRHDT, CDR2 FYEKMQ, per germline (reference sequence). The CDR3 is made up of 14 amino acids. The CDR3 sequence: CASTHGTQPGELFF. The CDR3 nucleotides are TGTGCCAGCACACACGGGACGCAACCCGGGGAGCTGTTTTTT.

This chain links TRBV7-9 with TRBJ1-3, with D unclear. Germline-derived CDR1 and CDR2 are SEHNR and FQNEAQ (reference sequence). This CDR3 is 14 amino acids long. Trimming cost V 0 bases and J 4 bases, with 7 bases left between them. CDR3 region: CASSLATGGNTIYF. CDR3 DNA: TGTGCCAGCAGCTTAGCGACGGGGGGAAACACCATATATTTT. The full variable domain, in which reference TRBV7-9 and TRBJ1-3 provide the parts outside the CDR3, is DTGVSQNPRHKITKRGQNVTFRCDPISEHNRLYWYRQTLGQGPEFLTYFQNEAQLEKSRLLSDRFSAERPKGSFSTLEIQRTEQGDSAMYLCASSLATGGNTIYFGEGSWLTVV.

The rearrangement links TRBV6-2 or TRBV6-3 to TRBJ1-2; a weak D match, TRBD1 (6 bases). Germline loops: CDR1 MNHEY, CDR2 SVGEGT. V dropped 6 bases and J dropped 1 base, with 12 bases sitting between them. The CDR3 totals 14 residues. The CDR3 spells CASSEDRLNYGYTF. As DNA, the CDR3 is TGTGCCAGCAGCGAAGACAGGCTTAACTATGGCTACACCTTC.

The chain has TRBV6-5 and TRBJ2-7; 10 nucleotides match TRBD2. Germline CDR1 and CDR2: MNHEY and SVGAGI. V lost 2 bases and J lost 6; bases outside the gene matches: 10. CDR3 size: 16 residues. This CDR3 reads CASSYSPGLATSEQYF. In nucleotides, the CDR3 is TGTGCCAGCAGTTACAGTCCGGGACTAGCGACTAGCGAGCAGTACTTC.

The genes are TRBV18 and TRBJ2-1; weak D call: TRBD2 (6 bases). V lost 6 bases and J lost 2, with 17 bases in between. Germline values: CDR1 KGHSH, CDR2 LQKENI. This CDR3 has 16 residues. The CDR3, as DNA: TGTGCCAGCTCCCGACTGGGCCAGCGGGCCTACAATGAGCAGTTCTTC. Translating gives CASSRLGQRAYNEQFF.